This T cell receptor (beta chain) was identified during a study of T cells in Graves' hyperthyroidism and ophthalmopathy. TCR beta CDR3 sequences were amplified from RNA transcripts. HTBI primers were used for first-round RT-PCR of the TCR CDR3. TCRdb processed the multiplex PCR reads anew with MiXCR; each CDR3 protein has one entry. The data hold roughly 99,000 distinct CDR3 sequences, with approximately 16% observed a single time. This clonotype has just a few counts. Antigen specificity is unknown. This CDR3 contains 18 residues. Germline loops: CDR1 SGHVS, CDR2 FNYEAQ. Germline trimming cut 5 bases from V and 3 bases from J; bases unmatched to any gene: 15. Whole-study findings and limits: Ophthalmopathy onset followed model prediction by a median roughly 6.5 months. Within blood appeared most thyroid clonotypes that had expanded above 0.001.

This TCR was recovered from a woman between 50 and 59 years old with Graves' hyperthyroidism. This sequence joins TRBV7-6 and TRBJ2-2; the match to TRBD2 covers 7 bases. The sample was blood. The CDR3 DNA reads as TGTGCCAGCAGCCGCCCCTCTAGCGGTGGGAGGGACACCGGGGAGCTGTTTTTT. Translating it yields CASSRPSSGGRDTGELFF.